The clone carrying this TCR beta chain was seen at least ten times. Unique molecular identifiers featured in how the TCRbeta library was prepared. TCRdb called the PCR reads again in MiXCR, with one record for every CDR3 protein. Of about 640,000 distinct CDR3 sequences detected, roughly 15% appear once; the ten largest clones hold approximately 1%. The germline V gene has CDR1 DFQATT and CDR2 SNEGSKA (reference sequence). V lost 6 bases and J 2 bases, leaving 13 bases between the germline ends. CDR3 length: 13 residues. The sample is drawn from a study of T-cell reconstitution after alpha-beta-depleted transplantation in children.

Sequencing was performed on PBMCs from the stem cell graft donor, taken from the stem cell graft. The TCR was taken from a human donor who donated a stem cell graft to a child with acute myeloid leukemia. V and J are TRBV20-1 and TRBJ2-5, with a tentative D call TRBD1 (6 bases). The CDR3 bases are TGCAGTGCCCCGCCTGGGACACAAGAGACCCAGTACTTC. Its protein product is CSAPPGTQETQYF.